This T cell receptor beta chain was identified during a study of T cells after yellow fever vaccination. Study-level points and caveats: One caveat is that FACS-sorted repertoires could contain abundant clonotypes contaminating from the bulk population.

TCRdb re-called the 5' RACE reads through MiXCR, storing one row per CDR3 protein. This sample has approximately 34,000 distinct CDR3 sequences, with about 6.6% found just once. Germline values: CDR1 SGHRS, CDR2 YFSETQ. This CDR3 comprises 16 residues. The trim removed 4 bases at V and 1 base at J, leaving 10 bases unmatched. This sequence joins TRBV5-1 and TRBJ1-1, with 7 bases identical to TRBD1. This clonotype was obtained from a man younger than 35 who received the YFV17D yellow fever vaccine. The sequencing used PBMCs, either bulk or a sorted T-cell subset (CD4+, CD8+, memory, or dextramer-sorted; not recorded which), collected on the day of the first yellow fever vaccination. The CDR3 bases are TGCGCCAGCAGCCGAACGACAGGGTACTCGAACACTGAAGCTTTCTTT. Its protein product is CASSRTTGYSNTEAFF.